A single T cell receptor (beta chain) is shown here with its context. Its antigen is still unknown. Investigators performed immunoSEQ version v3.0 at survey level. Generated by immunoSEQ multiplex PCR, the TCRdb table keeps only in-frame clones and is missing some. The top ten hold approximately 9% of the sample, which has about 30,000 clones, approximately 80% seen once. These data come from a study of long-term antiretroviral therapy in people with HIV. Study conclusions and caveats: Clones expanded before ART dominated the repertoire at all time points. Diversity rose after ART but stayed below transplant donor controls.

Donors needed at least one pre-ART PBMC sample plus at least two post-ART samples. Germline-derived CDR1 and CDR2 are SGHTA and FQGTGA. This CDR3 comprises 17 residues. V lost 5 bases and J lost 8; bases outside the gene matches: 15. The chain joins TRBV7-3 to TRBJ1-4; 9 nucleotides align to TRBD1. This specimen was unsorted PBMCs, taken 3 years after starting antiretroviral therapy. This receptor was taken from a man in his forties with HIV. The CDR3 protein is CASSPGQGPSKGEKLFF. The CDR3 DNA sequence: TGTGCCAGCAGCCCCGGACAGGGGCCATCAAAAGGAGAAAAACTGTTTTTT.